Below are 20 T cell receptor beta chains sequenced from a single sample in a study of control samples from healthy donors and cancer patients. Method: immunoSEQ multiplex PCR; TCRdb's copy keeps in-frame clones and lacks some. The table records approximately 87,000 clones, approximately 93% of them present only once. What was sequenced was PBMCs. These TCRs come from a woman aged 40 to 49 with lung cancer.

This clone was observed once. The CDR3 sequence: CASSAGGYEQYF. CDR3 sequence (DNA): TGCGCCAGCAGCGCTGGCGGCTACGAGCAGTACTTC. The chain recombines TRBV5-1 with TRBJ2-7; no clear D gene. Per germline, CDR1 SGHRS and CDR2 YFSETQ. The ends were cut back, 4 bases at V and 3 bases at J, with 8 bases in the middle. The length of the CDR3 is 12 residues. The full variable domain, completed using reference TRBV5-1 and TRBJ2-7, is KAGVTQTPRYLIKTRGQQVTLSCSPISGHRSVSWYQQTPGQGLQFLFEYFSETQRNKGNFPGRFSGRQFSNSRSEMNVSTLELGDSALYLCASSAGGYEQYFGPGTRLTVT.

J is TRBJ2-3 and V is TRBV6-6, with a weak D call TRBD2 (6 bases). Germline V gene sequence: CDR1 MNHNY, CDR2 SVGAGI (reference sequence). V lost 8 bases to trimming and J lost 0 bases, with 21 bases between them. The CDR3 runs 17 residues. The CDR3 coding sequence is TGTGCCAGCTGTCCATTAGGGGCGGGGCGAAGCACAGATACGCAGTATTTT. As protein: CASCPLGAGRSTDTQYF.

The chain links TRBV5-4 to TRBJ1-5; possibly TRBD1 for D (5 bases). The germline V gene encodes CDR1 SGHNT and CDR2 YYREEE (reference sequence). CDR3 length equals 13 residues. Trimming shortened V by 1 base and J by 7 bases, and 9 bases separated the two germline ends. In nucleotides, the CDR3 is TGTGCCAGCAGCTTGAGGGGCGAACAGCCCCAGCATTTT. Translation: CASSLRGEQPQHF.

The chain joins TRBV5-5 to TRBJ2-7; D uncertain. V was shortened by 2 bases and J by 2 bases, with 14 bases between the two germline ends. The CDR3 sequence is 15 residues long. In germline, CDR1 is SGHKS, CDR2 YYEKEE (reference sequence). The CDR3 DNA reads as TGTGCCAGCAGCTTCAACCCGACGGTTACCTACGAGCAGTACTTC. Protein sequence: CASSFNPTVTYEQYF.

This chain joins TRBV7-6 and TRBJ2-7, with TRBD1 identical over 9 bases. Looked up from germline, CDR1 is SGHVS and CDR2 is FNYEAQ. This CDR3 is built from 15 residues. The V segment lost 4 bases and the J segment 2 bases; nucleotides outside the gene matches: 6. The CDR3: CASSSPDRGTYEQYF. The CDR3 DNA follows: TGTGCCAGCAGCTCGCCAGACAGGGGGACCTACGAGCAGTACTTC. Full variable domain (missing parts from reference TRBV7-6 and TRBJ2-7): GAGVSQSPRYKVTKRGQDVALRCDPISGHVSLYWYRQALGQGPEFLTYFNYEAQQDKSGLPNDRFSAERPEGSISTLTIQRTEQRDSAMYRCASSSPDRGTYEQYFGPGTRLTVT.

The chain links TRBV6-6 to TRBJ1-1, with unresolved D. Trimming pared 2 bases from V and 2 bases from J, leaving 12 bases between. The CDR3 covers 15 residues. In germline, CDR1 is MNHNY, CDR2 SVGAGI (reference sequence). The CDR3 is CASSYGRKLNTEAFF. The CDR3 coding sequence is TGTGCCAGCAGTTACGGACGTAAACTAAACACTGAAGCTTTCTTT.

The J gene is TRBJ1-3, the V gene TRBV19; 9 positions agree with TRBD1. The V gene's germline CDR1 is LNHDA and CDR2 SQIVND (reference sequence). CDR3 length equals 20 residues. Trimming took 2 bases from V and 1 from J; bases not matched to a gene: 15. The CDR3 is CASSIPLGTGFSGSGNTIYF. The DNA for the CDR3 is TGTGCCAGTAGTATACCTCTGGGGACAGGGTTCTCCGGGTCTGGAAACACCATATATTTT.

The V gene is TRBV19, the J gene TRBJ2-1; D might be TRBD1 (8 bases). The V and J ends lost 5 bases and 6 bases respectively, with 23 bases between them. Germline CDR1 LNHDA, CDR2 SQIVND (reference sequence). The CDR3 is 17 amino acids. The CDR3 here is CASSQRERTGGGNEQFF. The CDR3, as DNA: TGTGCCAGTAGTCAAAGAGAGAGAACAGGGGGGGGCAATGAGCAGTTCTTC.

The chain combines TRBV6-5 with TRBJ1-6; maybe TRBD1 (5 bases). CDR1 and CDR2 from the germline V gene are MNHEY and SVGAGI. The germline V and J ends were trimmed by 0 bases and 8 bases, with 11 bases remaining between them. This CDR3 is 15 amino acids long. The CDR3, as DNA: TGTGCCAGCAGTTACTCGAGGTGGGGGGATTCACCCCTCCACTTT. It encodes CASSYSRWGDSPLHF.

The chain uses TRBV10-3 and TRBJ2-2, with 7 bases identical to TRBD1. Trimming cost V 10 bases and J 1 base; bases outside gene matches: 9. The germline V gene encodes CDR1 ENHRY and CDR2 SYGVKD. This CDR3 region has 15 residues. The CDR3 nucleotides are TGTGCCACCAGAGGGCAGGGGGAGAACACCGGGGAGCTGTTTTTT. Translating it yields CATRGQGENTGELFF.

Comment on this clone: The sample has other DNA sequences that encode this CDR3 too. The CDR3 region has the DNA TGTGCCAGCAGTTTAGGGGGAGGGGAGACCCAGTACTTC. Protein sequence: CASSLGGGETQYF. The chain recombines TRBV12-3 or TRBV12-4 with TRBJ2-5; the match to TRBD2 covers 7 bases. The CDR3 extends over 13 amino acids. The J segment lost 5 bases and the V segment lost 1 base, leaving 1 base of the junction unmatched.

This sequence joins TRBV12-5 and TRBJ1-2, with D tentatively TRBD1 (6 bases). Germline V gene lookup returns CDR1 LGHNT and CDR2 FRNRAP. CDR3 size: 14 residues. V lost 6 bases, J lost 4 bases, and 15 bases lay in between. This chain's CDR3 is CASGIDRLPYGYTF. The CDR3 bases are TGTGCTAGTGGCATCGACAGGTTACCCTATGGCTACACCTTC.

The chain employs TRBV7-6 and TRBJ1-4; possible D gene TRBD1, 5 bases. Germline CDR1 SGHVS, CDR2 FNYEAQ. Trimming pared 5 bases from V and 8 bases from J, leaving 15 bases between. This CDR3 contains 14 residues. CDR3 DNA: TGTGCCAGCAGCCTCGACAGTGGCTACGAAAAACTGTTTTTT. Translating it yields CASSLDSGYEKLFF.

This clone appeared a single time. At one of its ends the junction is not consistent with the germline gene, which may arise from a read error. The V call is TRBV7-7, the J call TRBJ2-1, with D perhaps matching TRBD2 (5 bases). The CDR3 covers 15 residues. Germline CDR1 and CDR2: SSHAT and FNYEAQ (reference sequence). The CDR3, as DNA: TGTGCTAGCAGCAAGGACTGGATGGGGTACAATGAGCAGTTCTTC. Amino acid sequence: CASSKDWMGYNEQFF. Supplemented by reference TRBV7-7 and TRBJ2-1, the full variable domain reads GAGVSQSPRYKVTKRGQDVTLRCDPISSHATLYWYQQALGQGPEFLTYFNYEAQPDKSGLPSDRFSAERPEGSISTLTIQRTEQRDSAMYRCASSKDWMGYNEQFFGPGTRLTVL.

The chain recombines TRBV18 with TRBJ2-1; 8 positions match TRBD1. The CDR3 runs 14 residues. The germline gives CDR1 KGHSH, CDR2 LQKENI. The J segment lost 9 bases and the V segment lost 0 bases, leaving 4 bases of the junction unmatched. The DNA of the CDR3 is TGTGCCAGCTCACCACCCCAGGGGGCGGGTGAGCAGTTCTTC. It specifies CASSPPQGAGEQFF.

The J gene is TRBJ1-5, the V gene TRBV24-1; maybe TRBD1 (5 bases). Looked up from germline, CDR1 is KGHDR and CDR2 is SFDVKD. V was cut by 4 bases and J by 6 bases, with 9 bases left in between. CDR3 length: 13 amino acids. This chain's CDR3 is CATSDLRGQPQHF. Here the CDR3 DNA reads TGTGCCACCAGTGACCTAAGGGGTCAGCCCCAGCATTTT.

This chain uses TRBV2 with TRBJ1-1; 7 bases fit TRBD1. Per the germline V gene, CDR1 is SNHLY and CDR2 is FYNNEI. V was pared by 0 bases and J by 7 bases, with 14 bases of the junction left unmatched. The CDR3 contains 17 residues. CDR3 coding DNA: TGTGCCAGCAGTGAAGCAGGGGTCTCGACAGGGTTTGGTGAAGCTTTCTTT. Translating gives CASSEAGVSTGFGEAFF.

The sample holds a few counts of this clone. The V gene is TRBV19, the J gene TRBJ2-7; 8 nucleotides match TRBD1. This CDR3 spans 14 amino acids. The ends lost 11 bases at V and 7 bases at J; junction bases unmatched: 16. CDR1 and CDR2 from the germline V gene are LNHDA and SQIVND (reference sequence). The CDR3 DNA sequence: TGTGCCTGCGGACAAGGACAGGGAACTAGGGAGCAGTACTTC. Its protein product is CACGQGQGTREQYF.

This clone was found once. CDR3 DNA sequence: TGTGCCAGCAGCTTAGGGGGGACAGGGCCCTTGGGGGATGAGCAGTTCTTC. Its translation is CASSLGGTGPLGDEQFF. The V call is TRBV11-2, the J call TRBJ2-1, with TRBD1 identical over 9 bases. There are 17 residues in the CDR3. V lost 1 base, J lost 8 bases, and 12 bases stayed unmatched. Germline V gene data show CDR1 as SGHAT and CDR2 as FQNNGV.

This clone was seen only a few times. The gene calls are TRBV19 and TRBJ2-1; D may match TRBD1 or TRBD2 (6 bases each). Trimming took off 5 bases at V and 4 bases at J, with 15 bases between the two ends. This CDR3 contains 15 residues. CDR1 and CDR2 (germline): LNHDA, SQIVND (reference sequence). The CDR3, as DNA: TGTGCCAGTAGTGGCGGGACAAGCGCTTACAATGAGCAGTTCTTC. It is translated as CASSGGTSAYNEQFF.